The 15 T cell receptor beta chains given below trace back to one sample, sequenced in a study of shared clonotypes between healthy human individuals. The data were produced by immunoSEQ multiplex PCR, yet TCRdb's version contains in-frame clones alone and is incomplete. The sample includes 980,000 or so clones, over 60% of them seen just once. The sample taken for sequencing was memory CD4+ T cells sorted from blood. Sample subset: CD45RA-negative fraction. The receptor set was obtained from a man younger than 35 in good health.

V usage is TRBV18 and J usage is TRBJ1-6; D is possibly TRBD1 (5 bases). The CDR3 spans 19 residues. Between the trimmed V and J ends, which lost 3 bases and 2 bases, there was a span of 20 bases. The germline V gene has CDR1 KGHSH and CDR2 LQKENI. CDR3 sequence: CASSPPERGNPAYNSPLHF. In nucleotides, the CDR3 is TGTGCCAGCTCACCCCCCGAAAGGGGCAATCCCGCCTATAATTCACCCCTCCACTTT.

The chain is built from TRBV27 and TRBJ2-2; 8 bases agree with TRBD1. CDR1 and CDR2 (germline): MNHEY, SMNVEV (reference sequence). This CDR3 comprises 17 residues. V shed 5 bases and J 3 bases; nucleotides not matched to a gene: 11. This chain's CDR3 is CASSRLKQGADTGELFF. In DNA form, the CDR3 reads TGTGCCAGCAGTCGACTTAAGCAGGGGGCCGACACCGGGGAGCTGTTTTTT.

The chain couples TRBV28 to TRBJ2-5; 10 bases fit TRBD2. V shed 3 bases, J shed 8 bases, and the junction held 9 bases outside the gene matches. CDR3 length equals 15 residues. The germline V gene encodes CDR1 MDHEN and CDR2 SYDVKM. The CDR3 DNA sequence: TGTGCCAGCAGTTTGAAGCGGGGGGGCATAGGAACCCAGTACTTC. Translating gives CASSLKRGGIGTQYF. Full variable domain (remainder filled in from reference TRBV28 and TRBJ2-5): DVKVTQSSRYLVKRTGEKVFLECVQDMDHENMFWYRQDPGLGLRLIYFSYDVKMKEKGDIPEGYSVSREKKERFSLILESASTNQTSMYLCASSLKRGGIGTQYFGPGTRLLVL.

This clone was seen a single time. DNA for the CDR3: TGTGCCAGCAGCCTATGGGCGGGGGACACCGGGGAGCTGTTTTTT. This sequence encodes CASSLWAGDTGELFF. This chain joins TRBV7-2 and TRBJ2-2; 7 bases are shared with TRBD2. V lost 5 bases and J lost 3; bases outside the gene matches: 6. The CDR3 covers 15 residues. Germline V lookup: CDR1 SGHTA, CDR2 FQGNSA.

This chain links TRBV19 with TRBJ1-1, with D possibly TRBD1 on 5 matching bases. Germline CDR1 reads LNHDA; CDR2 reads SQIVND (reference sequence). V was pared by 5 bases and J by 4 bases, with 11 bases between. The CDR3 runs to 13 residues. The CDR3 bases are TGTGCCAGTAGTGCCCGGGGGGGCACTGAAGCTTTCTTT. Amino acids: CASSARGGTEAFF.

This clone was counted once. V and J are TRBV7-3 and TRBJ2-2, with 10 bases lining up with TRBD1. CDR3 length equals 15 residues. Germline V gene data show CDR1 as SGHTA and CDR2 as FQGTGA. Trimming at V came to 6 bases and at J to 2 bases, leaving 3 bases not matched to a gene. The CDR3 nucleotides read TGTGCCAGCAGGCGGACAGGGGGTAACACCGGGGAGCTGTTTTTT. This encodes CASRRTGGNTGELFF. The whole variable domain, filled in from reference TRBV7-3 and TRBJ2-2, reads GAGVSQTPSNKVTEKGKYVELRCDPISGHTALYWYRQSLGQGPEFLIYFQGTGAADDSGLPNDRFFAVRPEGSVSTLKIQRTERGDSAVYLCASRRTGGNTGELFFGEGSRLTVL.

The chain uses TRBV7-9 and TRBJ2-2; TRBD2 might be the D (5 bases). This CDR3 is built from 15 residues. CDR1 and CDR2 (germline): SEHNR, FQNEAQ (reference sequence). V lost 5 bases to trimming and J lost 1 base, with 11 bases between them. This CDR3 is CASSPDGGNTGELFF. The CDR3 region has the DNA TGTGCCAGCAGCCCCGACGGAGGGAACACCGGGGAGCTGTTTTTT.

This clone turned up a few times. This chain joins TRBV18 and TRBJ1-5; 7 bases align to TRBD1. Trimming took 2 bases from V and 4 from J; bases not matched to a gene: 5. From germline, CDR1 is KGHSH and CDR2 LQKENI. CDR3 length: 15 residues. The CDR3 bases are TGTGCCAGCTCACCAGGAATGACAGGGAATCAGCCCCAGCATTTT. Its protein is CASSPGMTGNQPQHF. Variable domain in full (rest from reference TRBV18 and TRBJ1-5): NAGVMQNPRHLVRRRGQEARLRCSPMKGHSHVYWYRQLPEEGLKFMVYLQKENIIDESGMPKERFSAEFPKEGPSILRIQQVVRGDSAAYFCASSPGMTGNQPQHFGDGTRLSIL.

The chain couples TRBV28 to TRBJ2-6; D is possibly TRBD2 (5 bases). This CDR3 contains 15 residues. Trimming shortened V by 5 bases and J by 8 bases, and 16 bases separated the two germline ends. CDR1 is MDHEN, CDR2 SYDVKM, per germline. The CDR3 here is CASSGGGSPTNVLTF. CDR3 sequence (DNA): TGTGCCAGCAGTGGAGGTGGTAGCCCGACCAACGTCCTGACTTTC. The variable domain in full, with the rest retrieved from reference TRBV28 and TRBJ2-6, is DVKVTQSSRYLVKRTGEKVFLECVQDMDHENMFWYRQDPGLGLRLIYFSYDVKMKEKGDIPEGYSVSREKKERFSLILESASTNQTSMYLCASSGGGSPTNVLTFGAGSRLTVL.

The chain couples TRBV18 to TRBJ2-3; the D gene is possibly TRBD2 (7 bases). The CDR3 totals 14 residues. Germline lookup yields CDR1 KGHSH and CDR2 LQKENI. The germline V and J ends were trimmed by 1 base and 4 bases, with 9 bases remaining between them. The CDR3 region is CASSPQGGPDTQYF. The CDR3 nucleotides are TGTGCCAGCTCACCACAGGGGGGGCCAGATACGCAGTATTTT. Using reference TRBV18 and TRBJ2-3 for the parts outside the CDR3, the full variable domain is NAGVMQNPRHLVRRRGQEARLRCSPMKGHSHVYWYRQLPEEGLKFMVYLQKENIIDESGMPKERFSAEFPKEGPSILRIQQVVRGDSAAYFCASSPQGGPDTQYFGPGTRLTVL.

Concerning this clone itself: Other DNA sequences from this sample encode an identical CDR3 as well. The rearrangement joins TRBV29-1 to TRBJ2-7; TRBD1 might be the D (5 bases). Looked up from germline, CDR1 is SQVTM and CDR2 is ANQGSEA. Trimming stripped 4 bases from V and 2 bases from J, with 9 bases between. The CDR3 covers 12 residues. The CDR3 DNA sequence: TGCAGCGTTGTTAGGGGAACCTACGAGCAGTACTTC. Translating gives CSVVRGTYEQYF.

The chain couples TRBV6-6 to TRBJ1-3; the match to TRBD1 covers 8 bases. CDR1 and CDR2 (germline): MNHNY, SVGAGI (reference sequence). The CDR3 is 15 amino acids. V dropped 8 bases and J dropped 7; count of bases not matched to a gene: 13. The chain's CDR3 is CASAKTGQGENTIYF. In DNA, the CDR3 is TGTGCCAGCGCGAAGACTGGACAGGGTGAGAACACCATATATTTT.

The chain uses TRBV28 and TRBJ1-2; no clear D. CDR1 and CDR2 (germline): MDHEN, SYDVKM. CDR3 size: 14 residues. The V and J ends lost 7 bases and 8 bases respectively, with 20 bases between them. As DNA, the CDR3 is TGTGCCAGCAATGACCGGGTCCCTGGACGGGGCTACACCTTC. It yields the protein CASNDRVPGRGYTF.

The chain recombines TRBV28 with TRBJ2-7; possibly TRBD2 for D (6 bases). The V end lost 3 bases, the J end lost 2 bases, and 17 bases lay between the germline ends. The germline V gene encodes CDR1 MDHEN and CDR2 SYDVKM. CDR3 length equals 16 residues. Here the CDR3 DNA reads TGTGCCAGCAGTTTCGATTTGGGGACTGCAACCTACGAGCAGTACTTC. Translation gives CASSFDLGTATYEQYF.

The chain couples TRBV10-2 to TRBJ2-1, with 9 bases fitting TRBD2. This CDR3 comprises 14 residues. Germline CDR1 and CDR2: WSHSY and SAAADI. V shed 8 bases and J 8 bases; nucleotides not matched to a gene: 10. This CDR3 reads CASGNSGSPHEQFF. CDR3 nucleotides: TGCGCCAGCGGCAATAGCGGGAGCCCCCATGAGCAGTTCTTC.